Listed below are T cell receptor beta chains from one sample, sequenced in a study of immune evolution from preneoplasia to lung adenocarcinoma. The repertoire was sequenced with immunoSEQ multiplex PCR; TCRdb's copy has only in-frame clones and lacks some. The sample lists approximately 9,000 clones, 70% to 90% occurring once. Sequenced input: FFPE minimally invasive lung adenocarcinoma tissue. These receptors originate from a person in their 70s with lung adenocarcinoma. CDR3s include the opening cysteine and the closing phenylalanine or tryptophan. Fields, in order: D gene, J gene, V gene, clone size, CDR3 DNA, CDR3 protein. The D gene is left open where the match is weak. A row's size may be missing; if present it is once, few, many or a size class.

>.|TRBJ1-6|TRBV5-6|.
TGTGCCAGCAGCGCGGGCATTAAGCTTGTAAATTCACCCCTCCACTTT
CASSAGIKLVNSPLHF
>.|TRBJ1-2|TRBV28|.
TGTGCCACCGACTTGGGCCCTGCTGGAGGCTACACCTTC
CATDLGPAGGYTF
>.|TRBJ1-5|TRBV28|.
TGTGCCAGCAGTTTAGGGAGGCCCAATCAGCCCCAGCATTTT
CASSLGRPNQPQHF
>.|TRBJ2-3|TRBV10-3|.
TGTGCCATCAGTGGGTACGCTAGCCCAGATACGCAGTATTTT
CAISGYASPDTQYF
>.|TRBJ2-6|TRBV27|.
TGTGCCAGCAGTGCTAGACAGAGCTCTGGGGCCAACGTCCTGACTTTC
CASSARQSSGANVLTF
>TRBD2|TRBJ2-5|TRBV11-3|.
TGTGCCAGCAGCTTACCGAGCGGGGGAGAGACCCAGTACTTC
CASSLPSGGETQYF
>TRBD1|TRBJ1-6|TRBV19|.
TGTGCCAGTAGGGGACAGCTTAATTCACCCCTCCACTTT
CASRGQLNSPLHF
>.|TRBJ1-2|TRBV5-6|.
TGTGCCAGCAGCTTGGAGGGCCTACACTATGGCTACACCTTC
CASSLEGLHYGYTF
>TRBD1|TRBJ2-7|TRBV11-2|once
TGTGCCAGCAGCTCGACGACAGGGATCTACGAGCAGTACTTC
CASSSTTGIYEQYF
>.|TRBJ1-5|TRBV7-2|.
TGTGCCAGCAGCTCGCCTTGGACCAAGGGCCAGCCCCAGCATTTT
CASSSPWTKGQPQHF
>.|TRBJ2-6|TRBV6-1|.
TGTGCCAGCAGTGAAGGTGCAGCTGGGGCCAACGTCCTGACTTTC
CASSEGAAGANVLTF
>.|TRBJ2-2|TRBV6-5|.
TGTGCCAGCACCCACATCACCGGGGAGCTGTTTTTT
CASTHITGELFF
>.|TRBJ1-2|TRBV9|once
TGTGCCAGCAGCGGGGTGGCTGGCTACACCTTC
CASSGVAGYTF
>.|TRBJ1-5|TRBV28|.
TGTGCCAGCAGTTTAACGTTGGGGACGGAAGGGAGAAAGCCCCAGCATTTT
CASSLTLGTEGRKPQHF
>.|TRBJ1-1|TRBV7-3|once
TGTGCCAGCAGCCTCAACAAAGGCGCTGAAGCTTTCTTT
CASSLNKGAEAFF
>TRBD1|TRBJ2-5|TRBV5-1|.
TGCGCCAGCAGCTTTTCTACAGGGGAACAAGAGACCCAGTACTTC
CASSFSTGEQETQYF
>.|TRBJ2-5|TRBV11-2|.
TGTGCCAGCAGCTTAGGTCGACTGGCCAGTTCGAAGACCCAGTACTTC
CASSLGRLASSKTQYF
>.|TRBJ1-1|TRBV20-1|.
TGCAGTGCAACAGTGAACACTGAAGCTTTCTTT
CSATVNTEAFF
>TRBD1|TRBJ2-7|TRBV6-5|large
TGTGCCAGCAGTGCCGGACAGGGGAGCTACGAGCAGTACTTC
CASSAGQGSYEQYF
>TRBD1|TRBJ1-1|TRBV18|.
TGTGCCAGCTCACCGGGACAGGGTAGAGCTTTCTTT
CASSPGQGRAFF
>TRBD1|TRBJ1-5|TRBV4-2|.
TGTGCCAGCAGCCTCTCGACAGGGAGCAATCAGCCCCAGCATTTT
CASSLSTGSNQPQHF
>TRBD1|TRBJ1-5|TRBV6-1|once
TGTGCCAGCAGAGCAGGGGGCAGGAATCAGCCCCAGCATTTT
CASRAGGRNQPQHF
>.|TRBJ1-1|TRBV9|.
TGTGCCAGCAGCGCGGGGCTCATGAACACTGAAGCTTTCTTT
CASSAGLMNTEAFF
>TRBD2|TRBJ2-1|TRBV9|.
TGTGCCAGCAGCCCTCGGGGGGGCCGCGGTGAGCAGTTCTTC
CASSPRGGRGEQFF
>.|TRBJ2-2|TRBV11-2|.
TGTGCCAGCAGCTTACAACAGAACACCGGGGAGCTGTTTTTT
CASSLQQNTGELFF
>.|TRBJ1-4|TRBV14|.
TGTGCCAGCAGCCAAGATTTCGGCACGGGGAATGAAAAACTGTTTTTT
CASSQDFGTGNEKLFF
>.|TRBJ2-7|TRBV5-5|.
TGTGCCAGCAGCTTGATTTCGGGGGCGCTTAGCGAGCAGTACTTC
CASSLISGALSEQYF
>TRBD1|TRBJ1-2|TRBV5-4|.
TGTGCCAGCAGCGCAGGGGGGAACTATGGCTACACCTTC
CASSAGGNYGYTF
>.|TRBJ2-5|TRBV6-6|.
TGTGCCAGCAGTTACTCGTTCACAGCGTACCAAGAGACCCAGTACTTC
CASSYSFTAYQETQYF
>.|TRBJ1-6|TRBV27|.
TGTGCCAGCAGTTTATCGTCCGGATCACCCCTCCACTTT
CASSLSSGSPLHF
>.|TRBJ1-6|TRBV5-1|.
TGCGCCAGCAGCTTCTTCCCCGTGGACAGCGGGAGCTCCTATAATTCACCCCTCCACTTT
CASSFFPVDSGSSYNSPLHF
>TRBD1|TRBJ2-7|TRBV29-1|few
TGCAGCGTGGAGGGACAGGGGTTTTACGAGCAGTACTTC
CSVEGQGFYEQYF
>.|TRBJ1-1|TRBV19|.
TGTGCCAGTAGTCCCTTTGGCGGGAACACTGAAGCTTTCTTT
CASSPFGGNTEAFF
>.|TRBJ2-1|TRBV5-1|.
TGCGCCAGCAGCCACGTCGTCAGAGATTCCTACAATGAGCAGTTCTTC
CASSHVVRDSYNEQFF
>TRBD2|TRBJ2-3|TRBV4-2|.
TGTGCCAGCAGCCACCCTGCAACCGGGACTAGCGGGGGGGGTACGCAGTATTTT
CASSHPATGTSGGGTQYF
>.|TRBJ1-4|TRBV28|once
TGTGCCAGCAGCCCGGAAGGACAGGAAAAACTGTTTTTT
CASSPEGQEKLFF
>.|TRBJ1-1|TRBV5-6|few
TGTGCCAGCAGCTTAGCAGGGACCTCAAGGGCTTTCTTT
CASSLAGTSRAFF
>.|TRBJ2-7|TRBV5-5|.
TGTGCCAGCAGCTTTGAACCAACCTCCTACGAGCAGTACTTC
CASSFEPTSYEQYF
>TRBD2|TRBJ2-3|TRBV18|.
TGTGCCAGCTCACCGGGACTAAGAACAGATACGCAGTATTTT
CASSPGLRTDTQYF
>TRBD2|TRBJ2-1|TRBV19|few
TGTGCCAGTAGTGTCGACCCAGCGGGGGGTTATTTCAATGAGCAGTTCTTC
CASSVDPAGGYFNEQFF
>.|TRBJ2-3|TRBV9|.
TGTGCCAGCAGCGCCGCGGCCCTCGGTCTGGCAGATACGCAGTATTTT
CASSAAALGLADTQYF
>TRBD2|TRBJ2-2|TRBV5-1|.
TGCGCCAGCAGCCCGACTAGCGGGGGGCGAGGGACCGGGGAGCTGTTTTTT
CASSPTSGGRGTGELFF
>.|TRBJ1-1|TRBV30|.
TGTGCCTGGAGTGGTCTAAGGGACACTGAAGCTTTCTTT
CAWSGLRDTEAFF
>TRBD1|TRBJ2-5|TRBV7-6|.
TGTGCCAGCAGCCGCACAGGGGGAGGAGAGACCCAGTACTTC
CASSRTGGGETQYF
>.|TRBJ1-1|TRBV18|.
TGTGCCAGCTCACCCCGCATGAACACTGAAGCTTTCTTT
CASSPRMNTEAFF
>TRBD2|TRBJ2-7|TRBV28|.
TGTGCCAGCAGTCCCGGGACTAGCGGGGCGACCTACGAGCAGTACTTC
CASSPGTSGATYEQYF
>TRBD1|TRBJ1-1|TRBV28|.
TGTGCCAGCAGATCCCGACAGGGAGGGTGGAGCACTGAAGCTTTCTTT
CASRSRQGGWSTEAFF
>TRBD1|TRBJ1-2|TRBV28|.
TGTGCCAGCAGTTCCTCCCGACAGGGGACAGCTAACTATGGCTACACCTTC
CASSSSRQGTANYGYTF
>TRBD1|TRBJ1-1|TRBV6-4|.
TGTGCCAGCAGAGGACAGGGGTGGGACACTGAAGCTTTCTTT
CASRGQGWDTEAFF
>.|TRBJ1-2|TRBV27|.
TGTGCCAGCACCAGGAGCCTTACGGATGGCTACACCTTC
CASTRSLTDGYTF
>.|TRBJ2-7|TRBV6-6|.
TGTGCCAGCAGTTACGAACTTTACGAGCAGTACTTC
CASSYELYEQYF
>.|TRBJ1-1|TRBV30|once
TGTGCCTGGAGTACGGGGGGCGCGATTACTGAAGCTTTCTTT
CAWSTGGAITEAFF
>TRBD2|TRBJ2-3|TRBV5-6|.
TGTGCCAGCAGCTTTTTACTAGCGATGAACACAGATACGCAGTATTTT
CASSFLLAMNTDTQYF
>TRBD1|TRBJ1-1|TRBV28|.
TGTGCCAGCAGGATGACAGGGTCGGGAACTGAAGCTTTCTTT
CASRMTGSGTEAFF
>TRBD1|TRBJ1-3|TRBV6-5|.
TGTGCCAGCAGCCTACAGGGGGCGAAGGGAAACACCATATATTTT
CASSLQGAKGNTIYF
>.|TRBJ1-6|TRBV14|.
TGTGCCAGCAGCCATGGTGGGGGGTTCGATAATTCACCCCTCCACTTT
CASSHGGGFDNSPLHF
>.|TRBJ2-7|TRBV20-1|.
TGCAGTGCTAGAGGGGACTACGAGCAGTACTTC
CSARGDYEQYF